This TCR beta chain was identified during a study of blood T cell repertoires in COVID-19. Measured with immunoSEQ multiplex PCR; TCRdb has only the in-frame clones, and not every one. The sample carries some 530,000 clones, 80% to 90% recorded once. The sample comprised peripheral blood. This clonotype was obtained from a human donor in a cohort sampled during active COVID-19.

This CDR3 reads CATSDIEDEQFF. The DNA of the CDR3 is TGTGCCACCAGTGATATAGAGGATGAGCAGTTCTTC. V gene TRBV24-1 combines with J gene TRBJ2-1; the D is unclear. V was cut by 3 bases and J by 8 bases, with 7 bases left in between. CDR1 is KGHDR and CDR2 is SFDVKD in the germline V gene. CDR3 length equals 12 residues.